The source of this T cell receptor beta chain is a study of shared clonotypes between healthy human individuals. This clone has more than one count but fewer than ten. Its antigen is undetermined. Caucasian adults residing in Nashville, Tennessee made up all the donors. Germline assignment: CDR1 MRHNA and CDR2 SNTAGT. The CDR3 loop spans 13 amino acids. Trimming shortened V by 3 bases and J by 7 bases, and 12 bases separated the two germline ends. Broader study findings: Represented diversity, genetic and exposure-history alike, was limited by few donors.

Generated by immunoSEQ multiplex PCR, the TCRdb table keeps only in-frame clones and is missing some. Among some 680,000 clones listed, 73% were seen once. This receptor was obtained from a woman younger than 45 in good health. The sequencing input was memory CD4+ T cells sorted from blood. The subset here: CD45RA-negative fraction. The chain uses TRBV6-4 and TRBJ2-5; D is uncertain. CDR3 residues: CASSESEWGTQYF. The CDR3 DNA is TGTGCCAGCAGTGAGTCGGAGTGGGGGACCCAGTACTTC.